This T cell receptor beta chain was captured in a study of T cell repertoires in cytomegalovirus infection. Study outcomes and limitations: CMV-specific HLA-C-restricted TCR beta clonotypes dominated the ex vivo response.

V lost 5 bases, J lost 1 base, and 7 bases stayed unmatched. The CDR3 has 15 amino acids. Looked up from germline, CDR1 is DFQATT and CDR2 is SNEGSKA (reference sequence). TCRdb used MiXCR to reprocess the reads, holding one entry per CDR3 protein. In the table there are fewer than 200,000 distinct CDR3 sequences, roughly 9.8% of which are singletons. Points on this clonotype: The antigen remains unidentified.

The clonotype originates from a human donor in good health (CMV status not recorded). Some clones in this sample may be carry-over from other donors' samples. The sequencing sample was made of PBMCs. The J gene is TRBJ2-3, the V gene TRBV20-1; 9 nucleotides agree with TRBD2. CDR3 coding DNA: TGCAGTGCTGTCGCGGGACTAGCCGGCACAGATACGCAGTATTTT. Translation: CSAVAGLAGTDTQYF.